This TCR beta chain derives from a study of blood T cell repertoires in COVID-19 (dated by TCRdb to 2020 to 2021). For the study in its entirety: Collaborator samples came from the United States, Italy and Spain and covered acute and convalescent phases of COVID-19. The prospective study material was composed of cDNA or gDNA derived from T cells, B-cell-depleted T cells, or PBMCs. Deeply sampled blood TCRbeta repertoires from subjects exposed to, actively infected with, or recovered from COVID-19 were included in the dataset. The repertoires were released in a freely available public database intended as a resource for research on the immune response to SARS-CoV-2. The samples were drawn from the first 160 participants of the ongoing ImmuneRACE study and from 1,254 subjects provided by 6 global collaborators. Sample metadata almost always included a de-identified subject ID, COVID-19 status, age in years and sex. Where HLA class I and class II types were available, the types were taken from metadata supplied by the sample provider, not from assay-based typing. General findings and caveats noted by the study authors: Clinical and demographic metadata were provided uncurated, with the amount varying by source and participant.

As to this clone: Its antigen is unknown. No much larger clone exists at a distance of one base, and base qualities are not known.

TCRbeta CDR3 regions were amplified from genomic DNA using the immunoSEQ Assay, a bias-controlled multiplex PCR. From the authors' description of their analysis: Within the assay, amplification of reference gene primers was used to estimate how many nucleated cells each sample contained. Sequence reads were collapsed and filtered to measure the absolute abundance of every unique TCRbeta CDR3 rearrangement. For each sample, productive Simpson clonality was calculated as the square root of Simpson's diversity index across productive rearrangements. The table comes from immuneACCESS by way of TCRdb, which keeps in-frame sequences with V and J called. Part of the clones is missing from these tables; in studies checked, under half for an unresolved V gene and the rest for unknown reasons. V and J calls and clone size are copied from that table; D and trimming were computed from the DNA. Within this sample are about 160,000 clones, with 70% to 85% of them counted one time only. About a fifth of the sample is taken by the ten largest.

Whole blood was collected in K2EDTA tubes by collaborating institutions according to the institutions' own protocols. For TCRbeta analysis, collaborators shipped samples in one of three forms: frozen whole blood, isolated PBMCs, or DNA extracted from either of those sample types. Sequenced material: peripheral blood. The source is a woman older than 75 with acute or convalescent COVID-19.

The CDR3 region has the sequence CASSYLAESNYGYTF. The nucleotides are TGTGCCAGCAGTTACTTGGCTGAATCTAACTATGGCTACACCTTC. Recombination connected TRBV6-5 to TRBJ1-2; the D gene is unclear. V is shortened by 1 base, J by 0 bases, and the region joining them spans 9 bases. Measured from the cysteine to the phenylalanine, the CDR3 is 15 residues long. The read is trimmed to its CDR3 DNA, 45 bases read in frame from base 1. CDR1 and CDR2, looked up from the germline V gene, are MNHEY and SVGAGI.